What follows are 9 T cell receptor beta chains derived from one specimen sequenced in a study of Graves' ophthalmopathy and Graves' hyperthyroidism. RNA transcripts were the source from which TCR beta CDR3 regions were amplified. HTBI-primed RT-PCR formed the first round, and a multiplex PCR formed the second. TCRdb used MiXCR to reprocess the multiplex PCR reads, holding one entry per CDR3 protein. Among some 520,000 distinct CDR3 sequences, approximately 14% were seen once, and the ten largest hold over 7.5%. Sequenced material: blood. These receptors all come from a woman in her twenties or thirties with Graves' ophthalmopathy.

This clonotype was seen ten or more times. The chain employs TRBV12-3 or TRBV12-4 and TRBJ1-5; D is unclear. The CDR3 is 16 amino acids. Deletions cut 2 bases from V and 0 bases from J, with 11 bases between. The chain's CDR3 is CASSLTVRDSNQPQHF. For the CDR3, the DNA is TGTGCCAGCAGTTTAACGGTGAGGGATAGCAATCAGCCCCAGCATTTT.

This clonotype was recorded at least ten times. The V and J genes are TRBV3-1 and TRBJ1-6; D is uncertain. CDR1 LGHDT and CDR2 YNNKEL come from the germline V gene (reference sequence). The CDR3 spans 18 residues. Trimming shortened V by 0 bases and J by 2 bases, and 14 bases separated the two germline ends. The CDR3 region is CASSQDRGGVTYNSPLHF. The CDR3 bases are TGTGCCAGCAGCCAAGATCGAGGTGGGGTAACCTATAATTCACCCCTCCACTTT.

This chain links TRBV3-1 with TRBJ2-5; D might be TRBD2 (6 bases). The end of the DNA is better explained by TRBJ2-7, so the J call may be wrong. This CDR3 comprises 15 residues. Germline CDR1 and CDR2: LGHDT and YNNKEL (reference sequence). CDR3 loop: CASSQNWDWPYEQYF. The CDR3 nucleotides are TGTGCCAGCAGCCAAAATTGGGACTGGCCATACGAGCAGTACTTC.

This clonotype was observed many times. J is TRBJ1-5 and V is TRBV2; possible D gene TRBD1, 5 bases. Trimming cost V 3 bases and J 5 bases, with 14 bases left between them. CDR3 size: 15 residues. Looked up from germline, CDR1 is SNHLY and CDR2 is FYNNEI. The CDR3 spells CASSDDRSRHQPQHF. The CDR3 DNA is TGTGCCAGCAGTGATGACAGATCCCGGCATCAGCCCCAGCATTTT. Filled out from reference TRBV2 and TRBJ1-5, the complete variable domain reads EPEVTQTPSHQVTQMGQEVILRCVPISNHLYFYWYRQILGQKVEFLVSFYNNEISEKSEIFDDQFSVERPDGSNFTLKIRSTKLEDSAMYFCASSDDRSRHQPQHFGDGTRLSIL.

Details on this clonotype: Given a much more abundant clone one base away, this may be a read error. The chain recombines TRBV6-1 with TRBJ1-6; a possible D gene is TRBD1 (5 bases). Germline V CDR1 and CDR2: MNHNS, SASEGT. This CDR3 is 15 amino acids long. CDR3 coding DNA: TGTGCCAGCAGTGCAGACAGCTCCTATAATTCACACCTCCACTTT. It encodes CASSADSSYNSHLHF.

This clonotype was counted ten times or more. V is TRBV27 and J is TRBJ1-5; 8 bases are shared with TRBD1. Looked up from germline, CDR1 is MNHEY and CDR2 is SMNVEV (reference sequence). The CDR3 sequence is 12 residues long. J was trimmed by 9 bases and V by 6 bases; bases with no gene match: 4. This chain's CDR3 is CASSPGTGPQHF. Here the CDR3 DNA reads TGTGCCAGCAGCCCCGGGACAGGGCCCCAGCATTTT.

The table lists this clonotype with many counts. This sequence joins TRBV11-2 and TRBJ2-6; D tentatively fits TRBD1 or TRBD2 (5 bases each). Per the germline V gene, CDR1 is SGHAT and CDR2 is FQNNGV. This CDR3 is 18 amino acids long. V shed 3 bases and J shed 0 bases, with 15 bases lying between them. In DNA, the CDR3 is TGTGCCAGCAGCTTCCCCCGGGACGGAAGCTCTGGGGCCAACGTCCTGACTTTC. Translation gives CASSFPRDGSSGANVLTF.

In this sample, this clonotype turned up once. The chain combines TRBV10-3 with TRBJ2-7; TRBD1 or TRBD2 may be the D gene (5 bases each). Per germline, CDR1 ENHRY and CDR2 SYGVKD. The CDR3 runs 16 residues. Trimming pared 6 bases from V and 6 bases from J, leaving 24 bases between. CDR3 sequence (DNA): TGTGCCATCAGGGCGACGGGTGGGGGTCTACTCCTCGAGCAGTACTTC. It specifies CAIRATGGGLLLEQYF.

This clonotype was picked up many times. The J gene is TRBJ2-7, the V gene TRBV12-3 or TRBV12-4; 15 bases align to TRBD2. The trim removed 4 bases at V and 6 bases at J, leaving 4 bases unmatched. The CDR3 spans 15 residues. The CDR3 sequence: CASSSGLAGGREQYF. CDR3 sequence (DNA): TGTGCCAGCAGTTCAGGACTAGCGGGAGGGCGCGAGCAGTACTTC.